The 24 T cell receptor beta chains below come from one sample, sequenced in a study of blood T cells in healthy people across ages. For the second PCR, which ran for roughly 6 to 11 cycles, a sample-barcoded 5' primer and a J-beta primer mix were used. TCRdb re-analysed the 5' RACE reads in MiXCR, keeping a single row per CDR3 protein. The profile shows hundreds of thousands of distinct CDR3 sequences, around 27% of them singletons. Sequenced sample: blood. The receptors were sampled from a woman aged 70-85 years in good health.

This clonotype was picked up a small number of times. This sequence joins TRBV7-9 and TRBJ2-2; 8 bases map to TRBD2. V trimming: 5 bases; J trimming: 5 bases; junction bases outside the gene matches: 7. CDR3 length: 15 amino acids. CDR1 is SEHNR and CDR2 is FQNEAQ in the germline V gene (reference sequence). The CDR3 sequence is CASSPLADYTGELFF. The CDR3 DNA reads as TGTGCCAGCAGCCCACTAGCGGATTATACCGGGGAGCTGTTTTTT.

This clonotype showed up many times. This chain connects TRBV4-3 to TRBJ2-7, with TRBD2 matching over 13 bases. This CDR3 is built from 18 residues. Trimming at V came to 1 base and at J to 6 bases, leaving 12 bases not matched to a gene. Germline CDR1 and CDR2: LGHNA and YSLEER. CDR3 bases: TGCGCCAGCAGCCAAGGGATCACCCCGGGACTAGCGGGATTCGAGCAGTACTTC. Amino acid sequence: CASSQGITPGLAGFEQYF.

This clonotype was detected only a few times. V is TRBV7-9 and J is TRBJ2-7, with 7 positions matching TRBD1. Germline V gene lookup returns CDR1 SEHNR and CDR2 FQNEAQ (reference sequence). The V segment lost 8 bases and the J segment 4 bases; nucleotides outside the gene matches: 8. The CDR3 length is 13 residues. The CDR3 reads CASHSTGSYEQYF. The CDR3 DNA is TGTGCCAGCCACTCGACAGGGTCTTACGAGCAGTACTTC.

The rearrangement links TRBV10-3 to TRBJ1-4; 7 nucleotides align to TRBD1. The CDR3 totals 13 residues. V gave up 3 bases and J gave up 7 bases; unmatched junction bases: 2. Germline CDR1 reads ENHRY; CDR2 reads SYGVKD. The CDR3 coding sequence is TGTGCCATCAGTGAACAGGGGAGTGAAAAACTGTTTTTT. Protein sequence: CAISEQGSEKLFF.

The chain is built from TRBV4-3 and TRBJ1-2, with 9 bases matching TRBD1. Germline loops: CDR1 LGHNA, CDR2 YSLEER. Germline trimming cut 6 bases from V and 4 bases from J; bases unmatched to any gene: 6. CDR3 length: 14 amino acids. CDR3 coding DNA: TGCGCCAGCAGACACAGGGGGCCAGGCTATGGCTACACCTTC. Translated, it gives CASRHRGPGYGYTF.

This clonotype was picked up many times. The chain employs TRBV6-1 and TRBJ1-2; TRBD1 matches 9 bases. From germline, CDR1 is MNHNS and CDR2 SASEGT. The CDR3 is made up of 18 amino acids. J was trimmed by 0 bases and V by 5 bases; bases with no gene match: 13. The CDR3 reads CASSPPPGQGRSNYGYTF. The CDR3 DNA reads TGTGCCAGCAGTCCTCCCCCGGGACAGGGACGGTCTAACTATGGCTACACCTTC.

The genes are TRBV7-6 and TRBJ2-1; perhaps TRBD2 as D (5 bases). V gave up 5 bases and J gave up 5 bases, with 19 bases separating them. The CDR3 has 16 residues. CDR1 SGHVS and CDR2 FNYEAQ come from the germline V gene. CDR3 sequence: CASSPRPGGSNNEQFF. CDR3 sequence (DNA): TGTGCCAGCAGCCCTCGCCCTGGCGGGTCGAACAATGAGCAGTTCTTC.

The rearrangement uses TRBV5-1 and TRBJ2-2, with unresolved D. The V end lost 1 base, the J end lost 4 bases, and 11 bases lay between the germline ends. The CDR3 contains 15 residues. Germline lookup yields CDR1 SGHRS and CDR2 YFSETQ. In DNA, the CDR3 is TGCGCCAGCAGCTTGTCCTGGGGTGTCACCGGGGAGCTGTTTTTT. Protein: CASSLSWGVTGELFF.

In this sample, this clonotype turned up a few times. V is TRBV10-3 and J is TRBJ2-7, with 9 bases aligning to TRBD2. The CDR3 spans 12 residues. J was trimmed by 2 bases and V by 10 bases; bases with no gene match: 3. CDR1 ENHRY and CDR2 SYGVKD come from the germline V gene. CDR3 protein: CATGLATYEQYF. CDR3 DNA sequence: TGTGCCACGGGACTAGCCACCTACGAGCAGTACTTC.

The chain has TRBV28 and TRBJ2-5; tentatively, D is TRBD2 (7 bases). The CDR3 spans 12 residues. Per the germline V gene, CDR1 is MDHEN and CDR2 is SYDVKM. V gave up 5 bases and J gave up 5 bases, with 9 bases separating them. The CDR3 region is CASSGGAETQYF. In DNA, the CDR3 is TGTGCCAGCAGTGGGGGGGCGGAGACCCAGTACTTC.

The chain is built from TRBV25-1 and TRBJ1-2; 8 positions agree with TRBD1. Germline V gene data show CDR1 as MGHDK and CDR2 as SYGVNS. Germline trimming cut 2 bases from V and 12 bases from J; bases unmatched to any gene: 11. The CDR3 spans 14 residues. The chain's CDR3 is CASSEPRTGSLHTF. In nucleotides, the CDR3 is TGTGCCAGCAGTGAACCCCGGACAGGGTCGCTCCACACCTTC.

This clonotype occurred a few times. This chain connects TRBV20-1 to TRBJ2-7; 7 nucleotides match TRBD1. The germline CDR1 and CDR2 sequences are DFQATT and SNEGSKA (reference sequence). CDR3 size: 15 residues. CDR3 residues: CSTKGARGTSYEQYF. The DNA of the CDR3 is TGCAGCACAAAAGGTGCCAGGGGGACGTCCTACGAGCAGTACTTC.

In this sample, this clonotype turned up a few times. This sequence joins TRBV5-6 and TRBJ2-7; 7 bases match TRBD2. The V gene's germline CDR1 is SGHDT and CDR2 YYEEEE. This CDR3 contains 15 residues. V lost 1 base and J lost 3; bases outside the gene matches: 7. The CDR3 here is CASSLSGLAVYEQYF. The CDR3 DNA follows: TGTGCCAGCAGCTTGAGTGGTCTAGCGGTCTACGAGCAGTACTTC.

This clonotype has just a few counts. This chain connects TRBV12-3 or TRBV12-4 to TRBJ2-5; TRBD1 matches at 9 bases. The assigned J gene may be wrong: the sequence end matches TRBJ2-1 better. This CDR3 spans 13 amino acids. The CDR3 DNA is TGTGCCAGCGGGACAGGGTTTAAGAATGAGCAGTTCTTC. It encodes CASGTGFKNEQFF.

This chain uses TRBV5-1 with TRBJ1-2; possibly TRBD1 for D (5 bases). The CDR3 consists of 15 residues. Germline CDR1 and CDR2: SGHRS and YFSETQ. V was clipped by 0 bases and J by 6 bases, with 15 bases between them. The CDR3 nucleotides are TGCGCCAGCAGCTTGGAGGCAGGGAAGGGAAATGGCTACACCTTC. Translating gives CASSLEAGKGNGYTF.

In its sample, this clonotype was seen a few times. This chain links TRBV20-1 with TRBJ2-3; 8 nucleotides match TRBD2. Per germline, CDR1 DFQATT and CDR2 SNEGSKA (reference sequence). CDR3 size: 13 residues. V gave up 5 bases and J gave up 8 bases; unmatched junction bases: 9. As DNA, the CDR3 is TGCAGTGCTGAAGCGGGAGTAGATGGTACGCAGTATTTT. Protein: CSAEAGVDGTQYF.

This clonotype has more than one count but fewer than ten. This chain joins TRBV21-1 and TRBJ2-5; the table's D call, TRBD1, has no DNA check behind it. TRBV21-1 is tagged as a pseudogene. The length of the CDR3 is 17 residues. CDR3 residues: CASKTGYAGKPQETQYF. As DNA, the CDR3 is TGTGCCAGCAAGACAGGGTATGCCGGCAAACCCCAAGAGACCCAGTACTTC.

The chain uses TRBV7-2 and TRBJ1-4, with 10 positions matching TRBD1. Trimming took 2 bases from V and 1 from J; bases not matched to a gene: 7. The CDR3 covers 18 residues. Germline loops: CDR1 SGHTA, CDR2 FQGNSA. CDR3 sequence (DNA): TGTGCCAGCAGCTTAAGACAGGGGACAGGGGAAACTAATGAAAAACTGTTTTTT. Translation: CASSLRQGTGETNEKLFF.

Worth noting for this clonotype: No conserved phenylalanine or tryptophan ends this CDR3, so it is likely a read error. This chain uses TRBV29-1 with TRBJ1-4, with TRBD1 identical over 8 bases. CDR3 length: 15 residues. Trimming cost V 1 base and J 7 bases; bases outside gene matches: 8. CDR1 is SQVTM, CDR2 ANQGSEA, per germline. CDR3 in amino acids: CSVEAPDRGGEKLFS. CDR3 DNA sequence: TGCAGCGTTGAAGCCCCCGACAGGGGAGGTGAAAAACTGTTTTCT.

This clonotype was seen a few times. The gene calls are TRBV6-6 and TRBJ2-5, with unresolved D. The last part of the DNA fits TRBJ2-7 better; the J call may be wrong. This CDR3 contains 15 residues. Per germline, CDR1 MNHNY and CDR2 SVGAGI (reference sequence). CDR3 sequence: CASSPSNGFNYEQYF. The CDR3 coding sequence is TGTGCCAGCAGCCCGTCGAACGGGTTTAACTACGAGCAGTACTTC.

This clonotype showed up just a few times. V is TRBV20-1 and J is TRBJ2-1; 7 bases are a match to TRBD2. V was pared by 3 bases and J by 5 bases, with 10 bases of the junction left unmatched. The CDR3 totals 15 residues. Germline-derived CDR1 and CDR2 are DFQATT and SNEGSKA (reference sequence). In DNA, the CDR3 is TGCAGTGCTAGTTTTTTAAGGCGGGAGCACAATGAGCAGTTCTTC. Translation gives CSASFLRREHNEQFF.

V gene TRBV19 combines with J gene TRBJ1-1; D not resolved. The CDR3 runs to 14 residues. The V and J ends lost 7 bases and 4 bases respectively, with 16 bases between them. Germline lookup yields CDR1 LNHDA and CDR2 SQIVND (reference sequence). CDR3 in amino acids: CASIPAKMGTEAFF. The CDR3 coding sequence is TGTGCCAGTATCCCGGCCAAAATGGGCACTGAAGCTTTCTTT.

The chain recombines TRBV20-1 with TRBJ2-7, with 9 bases fitting TRBD2. The germline V gene encodes CDR1 DFQATT and CDR2 SNEGSKA (reference sequence). V shed 2 bases and J 5 bases; nucleotides not matched to a gene: 10. The CDR3 has 15 residues. The CDR3 region is CSARPSGIMSHEQYF. As DNA, the CDR3 is TGCAGTGCTAGACCTAGCGGGATCATGTCCCACGAGCAGTACTTC.

This clonotype has more than one count but fewer than ten. The genes are TRBV28 and TRBJ2-5; possibly TRBD2 for D (7 bases). Trimming took off 5 bases at V and 7 bases at J, with 20 bases between the two ends. CDR3 length: 15 residues. CDR1 is MDHEN, CDR2 SYDVKM, per germline. CDR3 amino acids: CASSPTGTPGGTQYF. The CDR3 DNA reads TGTGCCAGCAGTCCTACCGGGACACCGGGGGGGACCCAGTACTTC.